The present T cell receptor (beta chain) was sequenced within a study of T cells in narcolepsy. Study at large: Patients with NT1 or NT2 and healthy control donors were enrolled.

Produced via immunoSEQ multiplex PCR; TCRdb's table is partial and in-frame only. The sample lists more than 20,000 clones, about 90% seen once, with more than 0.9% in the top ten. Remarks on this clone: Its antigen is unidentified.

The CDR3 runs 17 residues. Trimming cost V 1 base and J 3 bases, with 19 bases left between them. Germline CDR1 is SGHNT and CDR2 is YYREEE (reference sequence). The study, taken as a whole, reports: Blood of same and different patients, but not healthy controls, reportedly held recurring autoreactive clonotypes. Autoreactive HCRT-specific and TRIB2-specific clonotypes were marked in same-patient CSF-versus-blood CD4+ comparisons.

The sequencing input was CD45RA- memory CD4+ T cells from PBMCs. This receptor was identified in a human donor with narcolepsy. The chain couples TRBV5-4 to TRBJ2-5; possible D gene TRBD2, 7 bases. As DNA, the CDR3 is TGTGCCAGCAGCTTGTGGGGGGGTTCGGACAGAAAAGAGACCCAGTACTTC. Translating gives CASSLWGGSDRKETQYF.